This TCR beta chain is from a study of neurological immune-mediated disorders. TCRdb analysed the 5' RACE reads with MiXCR anew, one entry per CDR3 protein. The sample lists about 29,000 distinct CDR3 sequences; 12% were seen once. This clonotype was seen repeatedly, ten times or more. Germline assignment: CDR1 SGHDT and CDR2 YYEEEE. V lost 1 base, J lost 4 bases, and 8 bases stayed unmatched. This CDR3 contains 16 residues. This TCR was recovered from a woman aged 55-70 years in good health. This chain connects TRBV5-6 to TRBJ1-5; 7 nucleotides agree with TRBD1. Sequenced: PBMCs. In nucleotides, the CDR3 is TGTGCCAGCAGCTTGAGGTTGGGACAGCGAAATCAGCCCCAGCATTTT. Protein sequence: CASSLRLGQRNQPQHF.